The next 27 T cell receptor beta chains were all read from a single sample in a study of OX40 agonist ivuxolimab in advanced cancers. Some clones are missing from TCRdb's copy, which holds only in-frame ones; the method was immunoSEQ multiplex PCR. The sample yields some 50,000 clones, 70% to 85% seen once. The source was CD4+ or CD8+ T cells sorted from blood, collected in a trial of the OX40 agonist ivuxolimab. These TCRs come from an adult with an advanced solid tumor such as melanoma, head and neck, liver or kidney cancer.

The gene calls are TRBV19 and TRBJ2-1, with D possibly matching TRBD1 (6 bases). Germline assignment: CDR1 LNHDA and CDR2 SQIVND (reference sequence). CDR3 length: 13 residues. Deletions cut 3 bases from V and 5 bases from J, with 8 bases between. This CDR3 is CASSIWTDNEQFF. DNA of the CDR3: TGTGCCAGTAGTATCTGGACAGACAATGAGCAGTTCTTC.

This clone was picked up a small number of times. J is TRBJ1-2 and V is TRBV12-5; possibly TRBD1 for D (5 bases). V lost 7 bases, J lost 4 bases, and 10 bases lay in between. The CDR3 sequence is 12 residues long. Germline assignment: CDR1 LGHNT and CDR2 FRNRAP. DNA of the CDR3: TGTGCTAGTGCAGGGAGGTTCTATGGCTACACCTTC. Amino acids: CASAGRFYGYTF. The complete variable domain, with remaining parts taken from reference TRBV12-5 and TRBJ1-2, reads DARVTQTPRHKVTEMGQEVTMRCQPILGHNTVFWYRQTMMQGLELLAYFRNRAPLDDSGMPKDRFSAEMPDATLATLKIQPSEPRDSAVYFCASAGRFYGYTFGSGTRLTVV.

The chain links TRBV6-5 to TRBJ1-1; no definite D call. The CDR3 consists of 13 residues. V lost 7 bases to trimming and J lost 0 bases, with 9 bases between them. Germline V gene lookup returns CDR1 MNHEY and CDR2 SVGAGI. The CDR3 DNA reads TGTGCCAGCAAGAGATCCATGAACACTGAAGCTTTCTTT. This translates into CASKRSMNTEAFF.

This clone was recorded once. The J gene is TRBJ1-6, the V gene TRBV5-6; the D gene is possibly TRBD1 (5 bases). V lost 0 bases and J 5 bases, leaving 9 bases between the germline ends. CDR3 length equals 15 residues. Germline-derived CDR1 and CDR2 are SGHDT and YYEEEE. CDR3: CASSLGGRDNSPLHF. The CDR3 region has the DNA TGTGCCAGCAGCTTGGGGGGACGGGATAATTCACCCCTCCACTTT. Together with reference TRBV5-6 and TRBJ1-6, the CDR3 gives the full variable domain: DAGVTQSPTHLIKTRGQQVTLRCSPKSGHDTVSWYQQALGQGPQFIFQYYEEEERQRGNFPDRFSGHQFPNYSSELNVNALLLGDSALYLCASSLGGRDNSPLHFGNGTRLTVT.

The chain uses TRBV6-5 and TRBJ2-1; D gene unclear. Looked up from germline, CDR1 is MNHEY and CDR2 is SVGAGI. Trimming cost V 4 bases and J 0 bases, with 4 bases left between them. The CDR3 extends over 13 amino acids. The CDR3 protein is CASSLSSYNEQFF. In nucleotides, the CDR3 is TGTGCCAGCAGTTTAAGCTCCTACAATGAGCAGTTCTTC.

This chain uses TRBV11-2 with TRBJ2-3, with D possibly called TRBD1 or TRBD2 (5 bases each). Trimming pared 6 bases from V and 3 bases from J, leaving 13 bases between. The germline CDR1 and CDR2 sequences are SGHAT and FQNNGV. The CDR3 covers 14 residues. CDR3 DNA sequence: TGTGCCAGCAGTTTGGGGGTTAGGACAGATACGCAGTATTTT. It is translated as CASSLGVRTDTQYF.

This sequence joins TRBV18 and TRBJ1-1, with 7 bases lining up with TRBD1. After removal of 1 base from V and 4 bases from J, the junction contained 9 bases not matched to a gene. Germline V gene data show CDR1 as KGHSH and CDR2 as LQKENI. This CDR3 comprises 16 residues. CDR3 coding DNA: TGTGCCAGCTCACCACGGACAACCCGACAGGGCACTGAAGCTTTCTTT. Translation gives CASSPRTTRQGTEAFF.

In the case of this clone: One end of the junction varies from germline; a read error may be responsible. J is TRBJ1-2 and V is TRBV19; 8 bases are shared with TRBD1. CDR3 length equals 13 residues. Germline CDR1 LNHDA, CDR2 SQIVND (reference sequence). The CDR3 loop is CASSSPGQVVPSF. The DNA of the CDR3 is TGTGCCAGTAGTAGCCCGGGACAGGTCGTTCCTTCCTTC. Complete variable domain (other parts from reference TRBV19 and TRBJ1-2): DGGITQSPKYLFRKEGQNVTLSCEQNLNHDAMYWYRQDPGQGLRLIYYSQIVNDFQKGDIAEGYSVSREKKESFPLTVTSAQKNPTAFYLCASSSPGQVVPSFGSGTRLTVV.

The J gene is TRBJ2-2, the V gene TRBV10-3, with unresolved D. CDR3 size: 12 residues. V lost 2 bases and J lost 6, with 4 bases in between. Per germline, CDR1 ENHRY and CDR2 SYGVKD. The CDR3 is CAISEGAGELFF. The CDR3 bases are TGTGCCATCAGTGAGGGAGCCGGGGAGCTGTTTTTT.

The rearrangement joins TRBV6-1 to TRBJ2-2; 10 bases are a match to TRBD1. Germline CDR1 MNHNS, CDR2 SASEGT. The CDR3 spans 13 residues. The trim removed 10 bases at V and 4 bases at J, leaving 3 bases unmatched. The CDR3 bases are TGTGCCACCCGGACAGGGGGCACCGGGGAGCTGTTTTTT. Its protein is CATRTGGTGELFF.

The chain links TRBV6-7 to TRBJ2-3; 10 bases align to TRBD1. TRBV6-7 is known as an ORF, though its function is uncertain. The CDR3 has 23 residues. V was pared by 0 bases and J by 1 base, with 22 bases of the junction left unmatched. The DNA for the CDR3 is TGTGCCAGCAGTTACTCGATAGCTTACTTTTCCGGGACAGGGGAAAGCGGCACAGATACGCAGTATTTT. Encoded protein: CASSYSIAYFSGTGESGTDTQYF.

The chain links TRBV19 to TRBJ1-2; D is possibly TRBD1 (5 bases). Between the trimmed V and J ends, which lost 4 bases and 0 bases, there was a span of 12 bases. CDR1 and CDR2 (germline): LNHDA, SQIVND (reference sequence). This CDR3 region has 15 residues. The CDR3 reads CASSSGPGPNYGYTF. The CDR3, as DNA: TGTGCCAGTAGTAGTGGACCGGGGCCTAACTATGGCTACACCTTC. The variable domain in full, completed from reference TRBV19 and TRBJ1-2, reads DGGITQSPKYLFRKEGQNVTLSCEQNLNHDAMYWYRQDPGQGLRLIYYSQIVNDFQKGDIAEGYSVSREKKESFPLTVTSAQKNPTAFYLCASSSGPGPNYGYTFGSGTRLTVV.

The rearrangement uses TRBV15 and TRBJ2-6; D call uncertain. Germline assignment: CDR1 LNHNV and CDR2 YYDKDF (reference sequence). Trimming pared 3 bases from V and 3 bases from J, leaving 6 bases between. There are 14 residues in the CDR3. The chain's CDR3 is CATSRSGGANVLTF. In DNA form, the CDR3 reads TGTGCCACCAGCAGGAGTGGTGGGGCCAACGTCCTGACTTTC.

The rearrangement uses TRBV6-5 and TRBJ1-2; the D gene is possibly TRBD1 (5 bases). CDR1 and CDR2 (germline): MNHEY, SVGAGI. There are 12 residues in the CDR3. With 6 bases removed from V and 5 bases from J, the gap between germline ends came to 10 bases. The CDR3 nucleotides read TGTGCCAGCAGCCCGGGACCATATGGCTACACCTTC. Protein product: CASSPGPYGYTF.

The J gene is TRBJ2-5, the V gene TRBV5-6; D perhaps matches TRBD2 (5 bases). The V gene's germline CDR1 is SGHDT and CDR2 YYEEEE. Trimming stripped 4 bases from V and 5 bases from J, with 15 bases between. The CDR3 spans 14 residues. The CDR3 region is CASSPNAGSETQYF. DNA of the CDR3: TGTGCCAGCAGCCCGAACGCGGGCAGCGAGACCCAGTACTTC.

The chain couples TRBV7-9 to TRBJ2-3; D remains unclear. The CDR3 covers 15 residues. The V gene lost 2 bases and the J gene lost 3 bases, with 12 bases spanning the gap. Looked up from germline, CDR1 is SEHNR and CDR2 is FQNEAQ (reference sequence). In DNA, the CDR3 is TGTGCCAGCAGCTTAATTCCACAGAAGACAGATACGCAGTATTTT. Amino acid sequence: CASSLIPQKTDTQYF.

This clone was observed once. The rearrangement uses TRBV23-1 and TRBJ2-3, with TRBD2 matching 8 bases. TRBV23-1 is an ORF for which the function is uncertain. After removal of 3 bases from V and 0 bases from J, the junction contained 14 bases not matched to a gene. The CDR3 is made up of 19 amino acids. The DNA for the CDR3 is TGCGCCAGCAGTCAGGGGAAGGGCGACGGGGGGGCCAGCACAGATACGCAGTATTTT. It specifies CASSQGKGDGGASTDTQYF.

V and J are TRBV10-2 and TRBJ2-5; D is unresolved. V was clipped by 4 bases and J by 2 bases, with 5 bases between them. Germline assignment: CDR1 WSHSY and CDR2 SAAADI. CDR3 length equals 12 residues. The CDR3, as DNA: TGCGCCAGCAGTGCCCGGCAAGAGACCCAGTACTTC. It translates to CASSARQETQYF.

The chain employs TRBV5-4 and TRBJ2-1, with D possibly matching TRBD1 (5 bases). Trimming shortened V by 4 bases and J by 3 bases, and 14 bases separated the two germline ends. The CDR3 length is 15 residues. Per the germline V gene, CDR1 is SGHNT and CDR2 is YYREEE (reference sequence). The CDR3 sequence: CASSPGRGDYNEQFF. The CDR3 coding sequence is TGTGCCAGCAGCCCCGGTAGGGGCGACTACAATGAGCAGTTCTTC.

CDR3 in DNA: TGTGCCAGCAGTCGCACAGGAGGGGCAGATACGCAGTATTTT. This codes for CASSRTGGADTQYF. This chain connects TRBV6-5 to TRBJ2-3; perhaps TRBD2 as D (6 bases). The V end was cut by 5 bases, the J end by 4 bases, with 13 bases between. CDR3 length equals 14 residues. Germline V CDR1 and CDR2: MNHEY, SVGAGI.

The gene calls are TRBV18 and TRBJ2-7; D ambiguous. V dropped 5 bases and J dropped 0 bases, with 14 bases sitting between them. There are 15 residues in the CDR3. Germline V gene lookup returns CDR1 KGHSH and CDR2 LQKENI. CDR3 amino acids: CASSSGPSSSYEQYF. The CDR3 DNA follows: TGTGCCAGCTCATCTGGACCGAGTAGCTCCTACGAGCAGTACTTC.

V is TRBV7-9 and J is TRBJ2-7, with TRBD1 identical over 7 bases. The CDR3 has 13 amino acids. V lost 5 bases to trimming and J lost 5 bases; unmatched junction nucleotides: 6. Germline V CDR1 and CDR2: SEHNR, FQNEAQ (reference sequence). The CDR3 DNA is TGTGCCAGCAGCCAGGGGGTTACACACGAGCAGTACTTC. Its protein product is CASSQGVTHEQYF.

The chain combines TRBV11-2 with TRBJ2-7, with 11 bases fitting TRBD1. Trimming took 5 bases from V and 3 from J; bases not matched to a gene: 6. The CDR3 covers 15 residues. The germline gives CDR1 SGHAT, CDR2 FQNNGV. The DNA of the CDR3 is TGTGCCAGCAGCCCAGGGACAGGGGGTATCTACGAGCAGTACTTC. This sequence encodes CASSPGTGGIYEQYF.

The gene calls are TRBV7-2 and TRBJ1-1; unclear D gene. V was shortened by 5 bases and J by 6 bases, with 16 bases between the two germline ends. The CDR3 loop spans 14 amino acids. CDR1 is SGHTA and CDR2 is FQGNSA in the germline V gene. In DNA, the CDR3 is TGTGCCAGCAGCACGGACTTTAGGACCCCTGAAGCTTTCTTT. This sequence encodes CASSTDFRTPEAFF.

V and J are TRBV4-2 and TRBJ1-1; possible D gene TRBD1, 5 bases. There are 14 residues in the CDR3. With 0 bases removed from V and 1 base from J, the gap between germline ends came to 6 bases. Germline V gives CDR1 LGHNA, CDR2 YNFKEQ. The CDR3 loop is CASSQDGQNTEAFF. The DNA for the CDR3 is TGTGCCAGCAGCCAAGATGGACAGAACACTGAAGCTTTCTTT.

The chain couples TRBV7-2 to TRBJ1-5, with 7 positions matching TRBD1. The CDR3 has 16 amino acids. Trimming removed 4 bases from V and 6 bases from J; junction bases left unmatched: 12. Germline-derived CDR1 and CDR2 are SGHTA and FQGNSA. Written as DNA, the CDR3 is TGTGCCAGCAGCTCCAGGGGGGCAGGGGCAGGTCAGCCCCAGCATTTT. As protein: CASSSRGAGAGQPQHF. The entire variable domain, with the rest obtained from reference TRBV7-2 and TRBJ1-5, is as follows: GAGVSQSPSNKVTEKGKDVELRCDPISGHTALYWYRQSLGQGLEFLIYFQGNSAPDKSGLPSDRFSAERTGGSVSTLTIQRTQQEDSAVYLCASSSRGAGAGQPQHFGDGTRLSIL.

This chain connects TRBV19 to TRBJ1-5, with 7 bases identical to TRBD1. With V trimmed by 6 bases and J by 4 bases, 9 bases remained unmatched. This CDR3 is 15 amino acids long. Germline assignment: CDR1 LNHDA and CDR2 SQIVND (reference sequence). The CDR3 bases are TGTGCCAGTAGCCCTAGACAGGGCAAAAATCAGCCCCAGCATTTT. Amino acids: CASSPRQGKNQPQHF.